The clone carrying this TCR beta chain was detected only once. Noted time point: after dendritic cell vaccination, including at tumor progression/relapse. None of the glioblastoma patients had an isocitrate dehydrogenase mutation. Produced via immunoSEQ multiplex PCR; TCRdb's table is partial and in-frame only. The sample carries more than 70,000 clones, more than 75% recorded once. The germline V gene has CDR1 SGHTA and CDR2 FQGTGA. The CDR3 extends over 14 amino acids. Losses at the gene ends were 4 bases for V and 6 bases for J; bases not matched to a gene: 7. These data are taken from a study of glioma-infiltrating T cells after dendritic cell vaccination. The overall study: Monocyte-derived dendritic cells, cultured six to seven days with IL-4 and GM-CSF, were pulsed with autologous tumor lysate.

The chain links TRBV7-3 to TRBJ2-7; 9 nucleotides align to TRBD2. The receptor was isolated from a human donor with glioblastoma. This specimen was blood, taken after dendritic cell vaccination. The CDR3 loop reads CASSSSGAGGEQYF. DNA for the CDR3: TGTGCCAGCAGCTCTAGCGGGGCAGGGGGCGAGCAGTACTTC.